Sequencing of this TCR beta chain was carried out in a study of identical twins (dated by TCRdb to 2016 to 2018). With respect to the entire study: The study deep-sequenced TCR alpha and beta repertoires from monozygotic twins, unrelated adults of various ages and cord blood to test whether fetal clonotypes persist. To rule out contamination, the twin experiments were replicated at different times with different library preparation protocols.

This clonotype turned up a few times. Its cognate antigen has yet to be identified. Base qualities are not provided; no much larger clone lies one nucleotide away. Libraries were built with 5' RACE. TCRdb records Illumina HiSeq 2000 as the sequencer. A universal primer binding site was added through template switching, and the final cDNA carried a unique molecular identifier so that TCR cDNA molecules could be counted accurately. Specific primers in the conserved constant-segment region were used to synthesize first-strand cDNA for TCR alpha and beta chains. To control for contamination, every cDNA library was double barcoded, receiving both a SMART-Mk sample barcode and Illumina barcodes. TruSeq adapter sequences along with Illumina sample barcodes were introduced in two successive PCR steps. Sequencing of the TCR alpha and beta cDNA libraries was done on the Illumina HiSeq platform using custom primers. Concerning the study's data processing: Raw reads were processed with MiGEC to extract unique molecular identifiers, and MiXCR was used to determine CDR3 positions. Recombination models were inferred per individual with the repgenHMM and IGoR tools using an EM algorithm. The tcR package in R was used for shared clonotype analysis, with sharing normalized by the product of cloneset sizes. Out-of-frame nonproductive sequences were analyzed to study raw recombination free of thymic and clonal selection effects. TCRdb ran its own pipeline on the public reads, namely fastp trimming at Q25 and MiXCR clone calling, and kept in-frame beta chains. For every CDR3 protein sequence, its rows merge into one entry that carries the most common genes and DNA. The V and J calls follow TCRdb's processing rather than the paper's. Present in this sample are approximately 1.8 million distinct CDR3 sequences, around 33% of which were seen just once. The ten largest clones add up to about 0.27% of the sample.

Every donor was a healthy Caucasian. Here is what the overall study found, with its caveats: In monozygotic twins, recombination models systematically underestimated out-of-frame TCR alpha sharing, but the models matched the sharing seen between unrelated individuals. Fewer insertions were carried by abundant cord blood beta clonotypes; a weaker similar trend was observed in young adult naive repertoires, while no such trend was observed in memory repertoires. The excess sharing between twins in beta out-of-frame sequences was weaker because fewer shared sequences reduced the signal-to-noise ratio. Because the same donors could not be followed over many years, conclusions were based on cross-sectional statistical analysis. Compared with coincidental sharing between unrelated individuals, out-of-frame TCR alpha sequences shared between twins had an excess of sequences with low generation probability. Invariant T cells such as MAIT and iNKT could partly confound zero-insertion analyses, though diverse VJ usage argued against this for most clonotypes.

A distance of 14 bases separates the germline ends of V and J, which lose 0 bases and 14 bases respectively. Looking up the germline V gene (reference sequence) yields CDR1 DFQATT and CDR2 SNEGSKA. The CDR3 runs 12 amino acids, cysteine and phenylalanine included. Only the CDR3 DNA is retained, 36 bases long and in frame from the first base. This clonotype originated in a newborn girl in good health. The sequenced sample consisted of cord blood. The sequence joins TRBV20-1 to TRBJ2-1; the D segment could be TRBD2, given 6 matching bases. The sequence in DNA is TGCAGTGCTAGAGATAGGGCGACTAGAAAGTTCTTC. Its translation is CSARDRATRKFF.